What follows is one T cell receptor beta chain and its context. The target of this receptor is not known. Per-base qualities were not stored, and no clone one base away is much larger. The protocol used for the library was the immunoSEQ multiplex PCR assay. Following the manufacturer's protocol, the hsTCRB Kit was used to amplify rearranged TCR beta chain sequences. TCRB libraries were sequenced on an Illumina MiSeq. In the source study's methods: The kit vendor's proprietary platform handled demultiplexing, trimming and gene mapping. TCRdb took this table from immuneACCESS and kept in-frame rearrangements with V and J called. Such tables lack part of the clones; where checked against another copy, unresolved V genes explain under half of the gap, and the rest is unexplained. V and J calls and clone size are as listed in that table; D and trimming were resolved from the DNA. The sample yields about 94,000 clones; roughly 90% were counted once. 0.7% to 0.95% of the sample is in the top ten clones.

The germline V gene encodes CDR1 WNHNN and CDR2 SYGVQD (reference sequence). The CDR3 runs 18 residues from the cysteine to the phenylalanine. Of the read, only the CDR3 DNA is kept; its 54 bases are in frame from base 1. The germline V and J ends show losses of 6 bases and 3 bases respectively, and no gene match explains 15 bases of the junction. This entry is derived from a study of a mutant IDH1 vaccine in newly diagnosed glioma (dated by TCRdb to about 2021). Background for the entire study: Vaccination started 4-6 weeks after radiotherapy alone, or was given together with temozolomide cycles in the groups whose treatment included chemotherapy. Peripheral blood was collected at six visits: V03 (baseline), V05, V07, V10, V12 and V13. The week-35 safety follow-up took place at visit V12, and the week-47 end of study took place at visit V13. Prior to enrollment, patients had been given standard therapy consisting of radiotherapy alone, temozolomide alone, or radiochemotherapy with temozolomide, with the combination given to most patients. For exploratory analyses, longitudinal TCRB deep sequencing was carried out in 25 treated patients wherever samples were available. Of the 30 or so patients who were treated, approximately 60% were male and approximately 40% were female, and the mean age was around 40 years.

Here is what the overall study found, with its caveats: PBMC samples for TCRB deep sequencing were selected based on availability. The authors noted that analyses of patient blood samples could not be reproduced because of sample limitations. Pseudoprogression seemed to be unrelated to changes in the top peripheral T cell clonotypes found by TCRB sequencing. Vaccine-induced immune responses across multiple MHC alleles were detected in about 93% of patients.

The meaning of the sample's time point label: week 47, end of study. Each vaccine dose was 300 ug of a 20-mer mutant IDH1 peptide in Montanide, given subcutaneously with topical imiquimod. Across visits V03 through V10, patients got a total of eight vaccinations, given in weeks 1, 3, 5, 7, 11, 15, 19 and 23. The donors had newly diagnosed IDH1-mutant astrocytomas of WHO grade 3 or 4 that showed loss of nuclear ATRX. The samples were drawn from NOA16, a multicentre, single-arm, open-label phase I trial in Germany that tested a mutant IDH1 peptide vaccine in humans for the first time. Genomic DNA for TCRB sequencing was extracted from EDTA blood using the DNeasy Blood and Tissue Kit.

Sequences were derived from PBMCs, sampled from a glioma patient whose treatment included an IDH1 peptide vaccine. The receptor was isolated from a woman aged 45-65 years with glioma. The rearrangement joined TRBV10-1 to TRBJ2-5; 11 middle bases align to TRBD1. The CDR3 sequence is CASRGPGMWDRGEETQYF. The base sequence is TGCGCCAGCAGGGGTCCGGGTATGTGGGACAGGGGGGAAGAGACCCAGTACTTC.